Following are 6 T cell receptor beta chains from one sample sequenced in a study of blood T cell repertoires in COVID-19. The method was immunoSEQ multiplex PCR; TCRdb's version includes in-frame clones alone and lacks a portion of them. The sample lists about 140,000 clones, approximately 80% occurring once. Input material: peripheral blood. The receptor set was obtained from a man between 65 and 80 years old who had recovered from COVID-19.

The chain has TRBV4-3 and TRBJ2-7, with D possibly matching TRBD2 (6 bases). Trimming took 0 bases from V and 2 from J, leaving 11 bases between them. The CDR3 is 15 amino acids. Germline V gene data show CDR1 as LGHNA and CDR2 as YSLEER. CDR3 DNA sequence: TGCGCCAGCAGCCAAGACCGGGGGTTTCCCTACGAGCAGTACTTC. Translated: CASSQDRGFPYEQYF.

The V call is TRBV19, the J call TRBJ2-1; 8 bases align to TRBD1. Germline lookup yields CDR1 LNHDA and CDR2 SQIVND (reference sequence). V lost 4 bases, J lost 15 bases, and 8 bases stayed unmatched. The CDR3 sequence is 12 residues long. The DNA for the CDR3 is TGTGCCAGTAGTAGATCCGGACAGGGTCGGTTCTTC. This sequence encodes CASSRSGQGRFF. The whole variable domain, filled in from reference TRBV19 and TRBJ2-1, reads DGGITQSPKYLFRKEGQNVTLSCEQNLNHDAMYWYRQDPGQGLRLIYYSQIVNDFQKGDIAEGYSVSREKKESFPLTVTSAQKNPTAFYLCASSRSGQGRFFGPGTRLTVL.

This chain links TRBV27 with TRBJ1-1, with TRBD1 matching 10 bases. With 6 bases clipped from V and 1 base from J, the junction kept 5 bases outside the gene matches. Germline V gene sequence: CDR1 MNHEY, CDR2 SMNVEV (reference sequence). The CDR3 extends over 15 amino acids. The CDR3 sequence: CASRTRQGANTEAFF. DNA for the CDR3: TGTGCCAGCAGGACCCGACAGGGGGCGAACACTGAAGCTTTCTTT.

This chain connects TRBV19 to TRBJ2-1; D ambiguous. With 5 bases removed from V and 5 bases from J, the gap between germline ends came to 7 bases. The CDR3 length is 12 residues. Germline V lookup: CDR1 LNHDA, CDR2 SQIVND (reference sequence). The CDR3 here is CASSAYNNEQFF. The CDR3 coding sequence is TGTGCCAGTAGTGCTTACAACAATGAGCAGTTCTTC.

This chain connects TRBV12-3 or TRBV12-4 to TRBJ2-7, with D uncertain. The CDR3 consists of 13 residues. Trimming took off 6 bases at V and 3 bases at J, with 12 bases between the two ends. CDR3 amino acids: CASRRRLSYEQYF. CDR3 nucleotide sequence: TGTGCCAGCAGACGTCGGTTAAGCTACGAGCAGTACTTC.

The rearrangement uses TRBV10-3 and TRBJ2-2, with a weak D call TRBD1 (5 bases). Germline lookup yields CDR1 ENHRY and CDR2 SYGVKD. With 6 bases removed from V and 2 bases from J, the gap between germline ends came to 7 bases. This CDR3 spans 13 amino acids. The CDR3 region has the DNA TGTGCCATCAGGGACACAAACACCGGGGAGCTGTTTTTT. Translated: CAIRDTNTGELFF.